These T cell receptor beta chains were read from a single sample in a study of CD8 T cells in ankylosing spondylitis. Each CDR3 protein is one row after TCRdb ran MiXCR on the 5' RACE reads. The table lists approximately 300,000 distinct CDR3 sequences, 8% of them singletons. Sequenced: blood, either unsorted or a sorted T cell fraction (not recorded which). All receptors derive from a male donor with ankylosing spondylitis. The CDR3 runs from the conserved cysteine through the conserved F or W. The order of the fields is V gene, J gene, clone size, D gene, CDR3 DNA, CDR3 protein. The D gene is left open where the match is weak. Size tells how often a clone was seen (once, few, many) or the class of an expanded clone, and some rows leave it out.

TRBV5-1	TRBJ1-6	-	-	TGCGCCAGCAGCTTGCGAGATTCACCCCTCCACTTT	CASSLRDSPLHF
TRBV7-9	TRBJ2-1	-	TRBD2	TGTGCCAGCAGCTTGGGACTACAACACCTCTCCTACAATGAGCAGTTCTTC	CASSLGLQHLSYNEQFF
TRBV5-1	TRBJ2-1	-	-	TGCGCCAGCAGCTTGGACCCAGGGTTAAGCTCCTACAATGAGCAGTTCTTC	CASSLDPGLSSYNEQFF
TRBV10-2	TRBJ1-6	few	-	TGCGCCAGCCGACCTGCGTTAGGTGGGGTACAGGATTCACCCCTCCACTTT	CASRPALGGVQDSPLHF
TRBV5-6	TRBJ2-2	many	-	TGTGCCAGCAGTCGGGCCCAGATCACCGGGGAGCTGTTTTTT	CASSRAQITGELFF
TRBV5-1	TRBJ2-1	-	-	TGCGCCAGCAGCTTGGACCTGCTCGTTACCGATGAGCAGTTCTTC	CASSLDLLVTDEQFF
TRBV29-1	TRBJ2-7	many	-	TGCAGCGTTGAAGGACCACCTGACGAGCAGTACTTC	CSVEGPPDEQYF
TRBV12-3/TRBV12-4	TRBJ2-7	-	-	TGTGCCAGCAGCCCCCGGGACGGGGTGCGGGAGCAGTACTTC	CASSPRDGVREQYF
TRBV4-1	TRBJ1-1	many	-	TGCGCCAGCAGCCAAGGTTCAGGGTCGAACACTGAAGCTTTCTTT	CASSQGSGSNTEAFF
TRBV2	TRBJ2-7	-	-	TGTGCCAGCAGTGTGGTGACAAGGGACGAGCAGTACTTC	CASSVVTRDEQYF
TRBV20-1	TRBJ2-2	many	TRBD2	TGCAGTGGCTTGGGACTAGCGGAGAACACCGGGGAGCTGTTTTTT	CSGLGLAENTGELFF
TRBV9	TRBJ2-7	-	-	TGTGCCAGCAGCCTATCGGCAGGGTACGGCGAGCAGTACTTC	CASSLSAGYGEQYF
TRBV5-1	TRBJ2-7	-	TRBD1	TGCGCCAGCAGCCCAGGGACAGGGCTTTCCTACGAGCAGTACTTC	CASSPGTGLSYEQYF
TRBV19	TRBJ2-5	-	-	TGTGCCAGTAGTATGACAGGCACGAAAGAGACCCAGCACTTC	CASSMTGTKETQHF
TRBV27	TRBJ1-1	-	-	TGTGCCAGCAGGATAGGAAACACTGAAGCTTTCTTT	CASRIGNTEAFF
TRBV9	TRBJ2-7	-	-	TGTGCCAGCAGCGTAGATTCGAAGTACGAGCAGTACTTC	CASSVDSKYEQYF
TRBV5-1	TRBJ2-5	few	-	TGCGCCAGCAGCTTTGTAGGCGACCTTCAAGAGACCCAGTACTTC	CASSFVGDLQETQYF
TRBV28	TRBJ2-7	few	TRBD2	TGTGCCAGCAACTTAGCGGGAGGGCAGCCCCACGAGCAGTACTTC	CASNLAGGQPHEQYF
TRBV3-1	TRBJ2-1	many	-	TGTGCCAGCAGCCACTGGGGAGAGAAGGATGAGCAGTTCTTC	CASSHWGEKDEQFF
TRBV28	TRBJ1-1	few	-	TGTGCCAGCAGTCACGAGACAGGTATACGAATGAACACTGAAGCTTTCTTT	CASSHETGIRMNTEAFF
TRBV30	TRBJ2-1	few	TRBD2	TGTGCCTGGAGTGTGGAGCGGGAGAAACAGTTCTTC	CAWSVEREKQFF
TRBV6-5	TRBJ2-7	few	-	TGTGCCAGCAGTTACTCGATTGGGCTCCCTGACGAGCAGTACTTC	CASSYSIGLPDEQYF
TRBV27	TRBJ2-1	-	-	TGTGCCAGCAGTTTATCGACGGACAGCTGGTACAATGAGCAGTTCTTC	CASSLSTDSWYNEQFF